The text below deals with one T cell receptor beta chain. No antigen is known for it. The record originates from a study of OX40 agonist ivuxolimab in advanced cancers. Overall study: Anti-PD-1, anti-PD-L1 or anti-CTLA-4 therapy given earlier was allowed, and roughly 40% had some. Findings and caveats of the study: On average, CD8+ T cells had more expanded clones than CD4+.

TCRdb's table, derived via immunoSEQ multiplex PCR, lists solely in-frame clones and lacks some. Seen here are tens of thousands of clones, about 85% observed once, and the top ten hold just under 40%. V lost 2 bases and J lost 0, with 7 bases in between. Germline CDR1 is WSHSY and CDR2 is SAAADI. The CDR3 spans 14 residues. The chain combines TRBV10-2 with TRBJ1-1; the D gene is possibly TRBD1 (5 bases). The material was CD4+ or CD8+ T cells sorted from blood, obtained in a trial of the OX40 agonist ivuxolimab. The receptor was derived from an adult with an advanced solid tumor such as melanoma, head and neck, liver or kidney cancer. The CDR3 DNA reads TGCGCCAGCAGTGAGCCGACAGTGAACACTGAAGCTTTCTTT. Translated, it gives CASSEPTVNTEAFF.